The entry below gives a single T cell receptor (beta chain) sequence along with its context. The antigen remains undetermined. Other DNA sequences from this sample encode an identical CDR3 as well. This record comes from a study of shared clonotypes between healthy human individuals. Study-level background: The composition of the donors was two women and a few men aged 18 to 49.

General observations from the study: Some naive CD4 clonotypes, roughly 4.7%, turned up in common across several donors.

Assay used: immunoSEQ multiplex PCR; TCRdb lists only in-frame clones, some missing. The sample includes approximately 2.5 million clones, roughly 92% of them seen just once. This CDR3 spans 14 amino acids. Germline V gene data show CDR1 as KGHSH and CDR2 as LQKENI. The V gene lost 2 bases and the J gene lost 2 bases, with 6 bases spanning the gap. The chain joins TRBV18 to TRBJ2-2; D unresolved. Sequencing was done on a sample of naive CD4+ T cells sorted from blood. Documented subset: CD45RA+ positively selected. The receptor was isolated from a man in his late teens or twenties in good health. CDR3 protein: CASSPLGNTGELFF. CDR3 nucleotides: TGTGCCAGCTCACCATTGGGCAACACCGGGGAGCTGTTTTTT.